This T cell receptor beta chain came from a study of T cells in Graves' hyperthyroidism and ophthalmopathy. This clonotype was recorded many times. Its target is unknown. The study's findings and limits: Blood also contained most expanded thyroid clonotypes above 0.001.

TCR beta CDR3 region amplification was performed from RNA transcripts. An initial round of RT-PCR targeting the TCR CDR3 relied on the HTBI primer set. TCRdb re-analysed the multiplex PCR reads in MiXCR, keeping a single row per CDR3 protein. Among around 690,000 distinct CDR3 sequences listed, 15% to 20% were seen once. It was uncontrolled infection, other autoimmune disease, pregnancy or lactation that excluded patients. The TCR sequence derives from a man aged 50 to 59 with Graves' hyperthyroidism. The sample taken for sequencing was blood.

This CDR3 is CASSPGTGLYGYTF. CDR3 coding DNA: TGTGCCAGCAGTCCCGGGACGGGACTTTATGGCTACACCTTC. The chain employs TRBV28 and TRBJ1-2; perhaps TRBD1 as D (5 bases). With 5 bases removed from V and 5 bases from J, the gap between germline ends came to 15 bases. The CDR3 is 14 amino acids. CDR1 is MDHEN and CDR2 is SYDVKM in the germline V gene.